The 28 T cell receptor beta chains reported below all come from one sample, sequenced in a study of T cells in women clearing cervical HPV infection. Data came from immunoSEQ multiplex PCR; TCRdb stores just in-frame clones and leaves some out. The repertoire table contains 20,000 to 25,000 clones. The material sequenced was blood buffy coat. These receptors came from a woman aged 18-70 years with a cervical HPV16 infection that either progressed to CIN3+ or cleared (not recorded which).

This clone ranks as medium-sized in terms of frequency. The CDR3 end lies 3 residues beyond the end of the read and is filled in from the germline J gene. This rearrangement joins TRBV7-6 to TRBJ1-6, with 7 bases identical to TRBD1. This CDR3 has 14 amino acids. J was trimmed by 6 bases and V by 3 bases; bases with no gene match: 2. Germline loops: CDR1 SGHVS, CDR2 FNYEAQ. The CDR3 DNA, read in part, is TGTGCCAGCAGCTTGGGGACAGTTAATTCACCC. This sequence encodes CASSLGTVNSP. The complete CDR3 sequence is CASSLGTVNSPLHF. The variable domain in full, completed from reference TRBV7-6 and TRBJ1-6, reads GAGVSQSPRYKVTKRGQDVALRCDPISGHVSLYWYRQALGQGPEFLTYFNYEAQQDKSGLPNDRFSAERPEGSISTLTIQRTEQRDSAMYRCASSLGTVNSPLHFGNGTRLTVT.

With respect to this clone: The CDR3 extends 3 residues past the end of the read, so its final part is completed from the germline J gene. The chain recombines TRBV7-9 with TRBJ2-3; D may be TRBD1 (6 bases). V dropped 1 base and J dropped 6 bases, with 11 bases sitting between them. CDR3 length equals 14 residues. Per the germline V gene, CDR1 is SEHNR and CDR2 is FQNEAQ (reference sequence). Partial CDR3 DNA: TGTGCCAGCAGCTTAGGAACAGGGTACGATACG. It is translated as CASSLGTGYDT. In full, the CDR3 is CASSLGTGYDTQYF.

Comment on this clone: The DNA ends 3 residues before the CDR3 does, and the rest of the CDR3 is filled in from the germline J gene. The V call is TRBV6-2 or TRBV6-3, the J call TRBJ2-2; D is uncertain. Trimming took 6 bases from V and 2 from J, leaving 4 bases between them. Germline V gene lookup returns CDR1 MNHEY and CDR2 SVGEGT. The CDR3 totals 12 residues. CDR3 bases read: TGTGCCAGCAGCTATAACACCGGGGAG. This sequence encodes CASSYNTGE. The whole CDR3 sequence reads CASSYNTGELFF.

Regarding this clone: The read ends 3 residues shy of where the CDR3 ends; the end is completed using the germline J gene. The V call is TRBV20-1, the J call TRBJ1-2; D is ambiguous. CDR1 is DFQATT and CDR2 is SNEGSKA in the germline V gene (reference sequence). Trimming removed 3 bases from V and 5 bases from J, with 13 bases in between. The length of the CDR3 is 13 residues. The CDR3 protein is CSASLDSNYGYTF. The DNA read from the CDR3 is TGCAGTGCTAGTCTGGACTCAAATTATGGC.

As for this clone: The read ends 3 residues shy of where the CDR3 ends; the end is completed using the germline J gene. The J gene is TRBJ2-3, the V gene TRBV30, with 7 bases lining up with TRBD2. CDR3 length: 16 amino acids. Germline assignment: CDR1 GTSNPN and CDR2 SVGIG (reference sequence). V shed 4 bases and J 0 bases; nucleotides not matched to a gene: 10. The DNA read from the CDR3 is TGTGCCTGGATAAGGGACTACCCGGATAGCACAGATACG. This encodes CAWIRDYPDSTDT. The entire CDR3 reads CAWIRDYPDSTDTQYF. Supplemented by reference TRBV30 and TRBJ2-3, the full variable domain reads SQTIHQWPATLVQPVGSPLSLECTVEGTSNPNLYWYRQAAGRGLQLLFYSVGIGQISSEVPQNLSASRPQDRQFILSSKKLLLSDSGFYLCAWIRDYPDSTDTQYFGPGTRLTVL.

Concerning this clone itself: Sequencing ends 3 residues short of the CDR3 end; the germline J gene provides the rest. The chain joins TRBV30 to TRBJ1-1; a weak D match, TRBD1 (6 bases). The V end lost 3 bases, the J end lost 4 bases, and 15 bases lay between the germline ends. The V gene's germline CDR1 is GTSNPN and CDR2 SVGIG (reference sequence). The CDR3 is 14 amino acids. This CDR3 reads CAWRYHRERTEAFF. The sequenced CDR3 bases are TGTGCCTGGAGATATCACAGGGAACGCACTGAA.

On this clone: The CDR3 goes on 3 residues after the read ends, and that part is filled in from the germline J gene. The chain joins TRBV6-2 or TRBV6-3 to TRBJ1-1; tentatively, D is TRBD1 (6 bases). The CDR3 length is 15 residues. CDR1 and CDR2 from the germline V gene are MNHEY and SVGEGT. Trimming removed 6 bases from V and 0 bases from J, with 14 bases in between. The sequenced part of the CDR3 DNA is TGTGCCAGCAGGGGAGGGGGTTATATGAACACTGAA. It is translated as CASRGGGYMNTE. The entire CDR3 is CASRGGGYMNTEAFF.

About this clone: From the germline J gene comes the end of the CDR3, since the read stops 3 residues before it. The chain combines TRBV18 with TRBJ2-1; no definite D call. The CDR3 totals 14 residues. V was trimmed by 5 bases and J by 6 bases, leaving 14 bases between them. Germline V gene lookup returns CDR1 KGHSH and CDR2 LQKENI. The CDR3 protein is CASSSSSLRNEQFF. CDR3 DNA (partial): TGTGCCAGCTCATCCTCTTCACTACGCAATGAG.

The CDR3 DNA, read in part, is TGTGCCAGCAGCCCGGAGTGGGGGCTGACAGATACG. Its protein is CASSPEWGLTDT. The entire CDR3 is CASSPEWGLTDTQYF. V and J are TRBV7-9 and TRBJ2-3, with D possibly TRBD1 on 6 matching bases. The read ends 3 residues before the CDR3 terminus; that terminus is restored from the germline J gene. The length of the CDR3 is 15 residues. Trimming left V 5 bases short and J 3 bases short, with 15 bases between. Germline-derived CDR1 and CDR2 are SEHNR and FQNEAQ (reference sequence).

On this clone: The CDR3 goes on 3 residues after the read ends, and that part is filled in from the germline J gene. This chain connects TRBV6-4 to TRBJ1-2, with 7 bases matching TRBD1. This CDR3 contains 16 residues. J gave up 2 bases and V 5 bases, and 11 bases lay outside the gene matches. Germline CDR1 reads MRHNA; CDR2 reads SNTAGT. CDR3 DNA, as far as it was read: TGTGCCAGCAGTAGGGAAGCCGGGACAGTGAACTATGGC. Translated, it gives CASSREAGTVNYG. The complete CDR3 protein is CASSREAGTVNYGYTF.

Concerning this clone: The read ends 3 residues shy of where the CDR3 ends; the end is completed using the germline J gene. J is TRBJ2-7 and V is TRBV5-1; 8 bases agree with TRBD1. The CDR3 extends over 14 amino acids. Germline CDR1 reads SGHRS; CDR2 reads YFSETQ. With V trimmed by 1 base and J by 3 bases, 3 bases remained unmatched. The CDR3 protein is CASSLFGQGYEQYF. The DNA read from the CDR3 is TGCGCCAGCAGCTTGTTTGGACAGGGCTACGAG.

For this clone: The CDR3 end falls 3 residues outside the read, so it is completed with the germline J gene. This chain uses TRBV30 with TRBJ2-2; tentative D call: TRBD2 (6 bases). The CDR3 runs 13 residues. The germline V gene has CDR1 GTSNPN and CDR2 SVGIG (reference sequence). CDR3 residues: CALEDPAGSPLFF. The CDR3 bases that were read are TGTGCCTTGGAAGATCCAGCGGGTTCACCG.

About this clone itself: The CDR3 end lies 3 residues beyond the end of the read and is filled in from the germline J gene. V and J are TRBV19 and TRBJ1-5, with D perhaps matching TRBD1 (5 bases). CDR1 and CDR2 (germline): LNHDA, SQIVND (reference sequence). This CDR3 region has 12 residues. Between the trimmed V and J ends, which lost 6 bases and 3 bases, there was a span of 6 bases. The sequenced part of the CDR3 DNA is TGTGCCAGTAGGGACACCAATCAGCCC. This gives the protein CASRDTNQP. The entire CDR3 is CASRDTNQPQHF.

On this clone itself: The read comes to an end 3 residues before the CDR3 does, leaving the germline J gene to fill in the end. The chain couples TRBV6-1 to TRBJ1-5; D perhaps matches TRBD1 (6 bases). The CDR3 is made up of 15 amino acids. Germline CDR1 and CDR2: MNHNS and SASEGT. V lost 3 bases to trimming and J lost 6 bases, with 15 bases between them. Incomplete CDR3 DNA: TGTGCCAGCAGTGATGTTTCAGGGGCGTTTCAGCCC. This gives the protein CASSDVSGAFQP. The entire CDR3 is CASSDVSGAFQPQHF.

A note on this clone: The CDR3 is cut off 3 residues early in the read; its end comes from the germline J gene. This rearrangement joins TRBV20-1 to TRBJ1-6; D remains ambiguous. CDR1 is DFQATT and CDR2 is SNEGSKA in the germline V gene (reference sequence). Trimming removed 0 bases at V and 2 bases at J, with 14 bases between. CDR3 length: 17 amino acids. The CDR3 reads CSARDHLSVAYNSPLHF. The DNA read from the CDR3 is TGCAGTGCTAGAGATCATTTGTCAGTTGCCTATAATTCACCC.

With regard to this clone: Read data end 3 residues before the CDR3 end; the end is taken from the germline J gene. The J gene is TRBJ1-2, the V gene TRBV18, with D tentatively TRBD1 (6 bases). CDR3 length: 15 residues. CDR1 is KGHSH, CDR2 LQKENI, per germline. The covered CDR3 bases are TGTGCCAGCTCACCGGTTAGCGGGACATACAATGAC. The encoded protein is CASSPVSGTYND. The whole CDR3 sequence is CASSPVSGTYNDYTF.

Comment on this clone: Read sequence stops 3 residues before the CDR3 end, and the germline J gene provides the missing end. The chain uses TRBV20-1 and TRBJ1-5; 9 bases map to TRBD1. V trimming: 4 bases; J trimming: 0 bases; junction bases outside the gene matches: 4. The CDR3 totals 15 residues. Per the germline V gene, CDR1 is DFQATT and CDR2 is SNEGSKA (reference sequence). The CDR3 protein is CSATQGANSNQPQHF. CDR3 bases read: TGCAGTGCTACACAGGGGGCGAATAGCAATCAGCCC.

Remarks on this clone: Read coverage stops 3 residues before the CDR3 terminus; the germline J gene supplies the remainder. V usage is TRBV7-8 and J usage is TRBJ1-3; 12 nucleotides line up with TRBD1. The germline CDR1 and CDR2 sequences are SGHVS and FQNEAQ. Losses at the gene ends were 3 bases for V and 3 bases for J; bases not matched to a gene: 6. The CDR3 covers 17 residues. CDR3 DNA (partial): TGTGCCAGCAGCTTCACGGGACAGGGGGCAATTGGAAACACC. As protein: CASSFTGQGAIGNT. The CDR3 reads in full as CASSFTGQGAIGNTIYF.

Of note for this clone: The read terminates 3 residues before the CDR3 end, so the remaining end is supplied by the germline J gene. The V gene is TRBV7-3, the J gene TRBJ1-1; D call uncertain. V was shortened by 2 bases and J by 1 base, with 5 bases between the two germline ends. The CDR3 runs 13 residues. CDR1 SGHTA and CDR2 FQGTGA come from the germline V gene. The sequenced CDR3 bases are TGTGCCAGCAGCTTAGAAGGGAACACTGAA. The encoded protein is CASSLEGNTE. The whole CDR3 protein reads CASSLEGNTEAFF.

With regard to this clone: The read terminates 3 residues before the CDR3 end, so the remaining end is supplied by the germline J gene. This rearrangement joins TRBV18 to TRBJ1-5; TRBD1 is a possible D gene (6 bases). CDR3 length: 17 amino acids. Looked up from germline, CDR1 is KGHSH and CDR2 is LQKENI. The germline V and J ends were trimmed by 3 bases and 2 bases, with 17 bases remaining between them. This chain's CDR3 is CASSPNLGGGRNQPQHF. The sequenced part of the CDR3 DNA is TGTGCCAGCTCACCTAATCTGGGCGGGGGCCGCAATCAGCCC.

The sequenced CDR3 bases are TGCAGTGCTAGACCCCTGGGACTAGCGGCGACTACCGCAACGAACAATGAG. Its protein product is CSARPLGLAATTATNNE. The full CDR3 protein reads CSARPLGLAATTATNNEQFF. V and J are TRBV20-1 and TRBJ2-1; 11 bases are shared with TRBD2. The read comes to an end 3 residues before the CDR3 does, leaving the germline J gene to fill in the end. Germline trimming cut 2 bases from V and 5 bases from J; bases unmatched to any gene: 20. Per the germline V gene, CDR1 is DFQATT and CDR2 is SNEGSKA (reference sequence). The CDR3 is 20 amino acids.

The CDR3 here is CASSPRSQGAANTEAFF. The CDR3 bases that were read are TGTGCCAGCTCACCAAGGTCACAGGGGGCTGCTAACACTGAA. The chain couples TRBV18 to TRBJ1-1, with TRBD1 identical over 9 bases. The CDR3 end falls 3 residues outside the read, so it is completed with the germline J gene. This CDR3 region has 17 residues. The germline gives CDR1 KGHSH, CDR2 LQKENI. The ends lost 2 bases at V and 2 bases at J; junction bases unmatched: 9.

As concerns this clone: The CDR3 end is not reached by the read, which stops 3 residues before it; the germline J gene fills it in. The V and J genes are TRBV4-2 and TRBJ2-2; D perhaps matches TRBD1 (6 bases). The CDR3 is made up of 16 amino acids. Germline loops: CDR1 LGHNA, CDR2 YNFKEQ. CDR3 DNA, as far as it was read: TGTGCCAGCAGCCAAGAAACAGGGTCTGGGGCCAACGTG. Translating gives CASSQETGSGANV. The whole CDR3 protein is CASSQETGSGANVLFF.

Comment on this clone: The missing CDR3 end, 3 residues past where the read stops, is filled in from the germline J gene. The chain couples TRBV28 to TRBJ1-5, with TRBD1 identical over 8 bases. CDR3 length equals 16 residues. The V and J ends lost 5 bases and 4 bases, in that order; junction bases with no gene match: 10. Germline V lookup: CDR1 MDHEN, CDR2 SYDVKM. CDR3 residues: CASSDQQGGPNQPQHF. Partial CDR3 DNA: TGTGCCAGCAGTGACCAACAGGGGGGTCCAAATCAGCCC.

As to this clone: Sequencing ends 3 residues short of the CDR3 end; the germline J gene provides the rest. The chain couples TRBV29-1 to TRBJ1-1, with 7 positions matching TRBD1. This CDR3 contains 13 residues. Looked up from germline, CDR1 is SQVTM and CDR2 is ANQGSEA. The junction had 9 bases not matched to a gene; V was cut back by 4 bases and J by 7 bases. The CDR3 bases that were read are TGCAGCGTTGTGCTGCAGGGGGGAGGTGAA. Translated: CSVVLQGGGE. The entire CDR3 protein reads CSVVLQGGGEAFF.

With regard to this clone: The read terminates 3 residues ahead of where the CDR3 ends, so the germline J gene completes it. This chain joins TRBV28 and TRBJ2-2; 7 bases match TRBD2. The germline gives CDR1 MDHEN, CDR2 SYDVKM. V lost 3 bases and J lost 0; bases outside the gene matches: 7. The CDR3 is 17 amino acids. The covered CDR3 bases are TGTGCCAGCAGTTTTCTTCGCGGGAGATCGAACACCGGGGAG. Amino acid sequence: CASSFLRGRSNTGE. In full, the CDR3 reads CASSFLRGRSNTGELFF.

A note on this clone: The read ends 3 residues shy of where the CDR3 ends; the end is completed using the germline J gene. V gene TRBV6-1 combines with J gene TRBJ2-6; D call uncertain. The ends were cut back, 1 base at V and 2 bases at J, with 6 bases in the middle. CDR3 size: 15 residues. Germline loops: CDR1 MNHNS, CDR2 SASEGT. The CDR3 DNA, read in part, is TGTGCCAGCAGTGAAGAGGGCCCTGGGGCCAACGTC. It translates to CASSEEGPGANV. The full CDR3 sequence reads CASSEEGPGANVLTF.

Note on this clone: Coverage ceases 3 residues before the CDR3 finishes, and the germline J gene fills in the end. The gene calls are TRBV10-3 and TRBJ2-3; D may be TRBD2 (6 bases). Germline values: CDR1 ENHRY, CDR2 SYGVKD. The CDR3 is made up of 12 amino acids. Deletions cut 9 bases from V and 2 bases from J, with 9 bases between. CDR3 region: CAMGLNTDTQYF. CDR3 DNA (partial): TGTGCCATGGGACTTAACACAGATACG.